One and the same sample provided the 20 T cell receptor beta chains below, sequenced in a study of molecular identifiers for immune sequencing clone quantification. TCRdb used MiXCR to reprocess the PCR reads, holding one entry per CDR3 protein. This table has hundreds of thousands of distinct CDR3 sequences, just under 20% appearing once. Material: naive CD8+ T cells from blood, with Jurkat cell RNA spiked in. Subset here: FACS-sorted CD8+CD4-CCR7+CD45RA+ naive T cells. All receptors come from a human donor in good health. Some libraries in this study had Jurkat cell RNA spiked in.

V gene TRBV9 combines with J gene TRBJ2-5; TRBD2 matches 9 bases. CDR1 SGDLS and CDR2 YYNGEE come from the germline V gene. The junction had 12 bases not matched to a gene; V was cut back by 4 bases and J by 5 bases. CDR3 length: 16 residues. The CDR3 here is CASSMGLAGGGETQYF. The CDR3 DNA reads TGTGCCAGCAGCATGGGACTAGCCGGGGGTGGGGAGACCCAGTACTTC.

This clonotype was seen a few times. The V and J genes are TRBV20-1 and TRBJ2-5; D remains ambiguous. CDR1 and CDR2 (germline): DFQATT, SNEGSKA (reference sequence). The CDR3 is 15 residues long. Between the trimmed V and J ends, which lost 0 bases and 1 base, there was a span of 12 bases. CDR3 DNA sequence: TGCAGTGCTAGAGATAGAGGCACGAGCCAAGAGACCCAGTACTTC. The encoded protein is CSARDRGTSQETQYF.

The sample holds many counts of this clonotype. The V and J genes are TRBV2 and TRBJ1-5, with D perhaps TRBD1 (5 bases). Trimming pared 2 bases from V and 3 bases from J, leaving 14 bases between. Germline CDR1 and CDR2: SNHLY and FYNNEI. The CDR3 length is 16 residues. The CDR3: CASSEWDGYYNQPQHF. CDR3 nucleotide sequence: TGTGCCAGCAGTGAATGGGACGGGTACTACAATCAGCCCCAGCATTTT.

This clonotype was seen many times. V and J are TRBV6-2 or TRBV6-3 and TRBJ1-1; D unresolved. V lost 6 bases to trimming and J lost 0 bases, with 11 bases between them. Germline loops: CDR1 MNHEY, CDR2 SVGEGT. The CDR3 contains 14 residues. The chain's CDR3 is CASSILEMNTEAFF. The CDR3 DNA sequence: TGTGCCAGCAGCATTCTGGAGATGAACACTGAAGCTTTCTTT.

CDR3 sequence reads: CASIQKSGEQYF. For the CDR3, the DNA is TGTGCCAGCATCCAGAAATCGGGGGAGCAGTACTTC. V is TRBV2 and J is TRBJ2-7; perhaps TRBD2 as D (5 bases). Germline CDR1 and CDR2: SNHLY and FYNNEI. This CDR3 contains 12 residues. The V end lost 7 bases, the J end lost 7 bases, and 14 bases lay between the germline ends.

This clonotype was recorded at least ten times. The rearrangement links TRBV4-1 to TRBJ2-1, with 9 bases lining up with TRBD2. Per the germline V gene, CDR1 is MGHRA and CDR2 is YSYEKL. J lost 4 bases, V lost 0 bases, and 10 bases had no gene match. The CDR3 has 18 residues. Here the CDR3 reads CASSQEGVGLAGYNEQFF. DNA of the CDR3: TGCGCCAGCAGCCAAGAGGGGGTCGGGCTAGCGGGATACAATGAGCAGTTCTTC.

This clonotype came up many times. CDR3 residues: CAISESDRGNTGELFF. CDR3 DNA: TGTGCCATCAGTGAGTCGGACAGGGGAAACACCGGGGAGCTGTTTTTT. V gene TRBV10-3 combines with J gene TRBJ2-2; 9 nucleotides line up with TRBD1. The germline CDR1 and CDR2 sequences are ENHRY and SYGVKD. This CDR3 has 16 residues. J gave up 2 bases and V 0 bases, and 1 base lay outside the gene matches.

This clonotype was observed at least ten times. The genes are TRBV24-1 and TRBJ2-2; D gene ambiguous. CDR3 length: 16 amino acids. Germline V CDR1 and CDR2: KGHDR, SFDVKD. With 1 base removed from V and 1 base from J, the gap between germline ends came to 9 bases. CDR3 in amino acids: CATSDFETLNTGELFF. CDR3 DNA sequence: TGTGCCACCAGTGATTTTGAGACATTGAACACCGGGGAGCTGTTTTTT.

A remark on this clonotype: This could be a read error, since a much larger clone is one nucleotide away. V usage is TRBV5-1 and J usage is TRBJ1-2; no clear D gene. Deletions cut 2 bases from V and 6 bases from J, with 11 bases between. This CDR3 is 13 amino acids long. In germline, CDR1 is SGHRS, CDR2 YFSETQ. CDR3 residues: CASSLTNFHGYTF. In DNA form, the CDR3 reads TGCGCCAGCAGCTTAACAAATTTCCATGGCTACACCTTC. Complete variable domain (other parts from reference TRBV5-1 and TRBJ1-2): KAGVTQTPRYLIKTRGQQVTLSCSPISGHRSVSWYQQTPGQGLQFLFEYFSETQRNKGNFPGRFSGRQFSNSRSEMNVSTLELGDSALYLCASSLTNFHGYTFGSGTRLTVV.

With regard to this clonotype: A read error may explain this, as a much larger clone is one base away. The rearrangement uses TRBV7-9 and TRBJ2-7, with TRBD2 as a possible D gene (5 bases). The germline CDR1 and CDR2 sequences are SEHNR and FQNEAQ (reference sequence). This CDR3 is built from 15 residues. CDR3 nucleotides: TGTGCCAGCAGCCCGCACGACTCGGGGTTCTACGAGCAGTGCTTC. It translates to CASSPHDSGFYEQCF.

The chain combines TRBV7-9 with TRBJ1-2, with TRBD1 matching 7 bases. V lost 4 bases and J lost 1; bases outside the gene matches: 15. CDR1 SEHNR and CDR2 FQNEAQ come from the germline V gene (reference sequence). This CDR3 has 18 residues. The CDR3 loop is CASSSLRGATGYNYGYTF. The CDR3 DNA follows: TGTGCCAGCAGCTCCCTCAGGGGGGCGACAGGGTATAACTATGGCTACACCTTC.

This clonotype was counted many times. This chain links TRBV7-6 with TRBJ2-7; D ambiguous. Trimming shortened V by 5 bases and J by 0 bases, and 11 bases separated the two germline ends. Germline V gene data show CDR1 as SGHVS and CDR2 as FNYEAQ. CDR3 length: 14 amino acids. The CDR3 region is CASSQLTSSYEQYF. CDR3 bases: TGTGCCAGCAGCCAACTCACAAGCTCCTACGAGCAGTACTTC.

This clonotype was seen more than once but under ten times. In DNA, the CDR3 is TGTGCCAGTATGACAGGTAACACTGAAGCTTTCTTT. Residues: CASMTGNTEAFF. The rearrangement joins TRBV19 to TRBJ1-1; D is possibly TRBD1 (6 bases). Deletions cut 7 bases from V and 2 bases from J, with 8 bases between. This CDR3 is 12 amino acids long. Germline lookup yields CDR1 LNHDA and CDR2 SQIVND (reference sequence).

About this clonotype itself: This may be a read error: a much more frequent sequence differs by one nucleotide. The chain joins TRBV5-6 to TRBJ1-2; tentatively, D is TRBD1 (5 bases). The CDR3 totals 19 residues. Per the germline V gene, CDR1 is SGHDT and CDR2 is YYEEEE. V gave up 4 bases and J gave up 0 bases, with 25 bases separating them. CDR3 amino acids: CASSHWNGVRQRPNYGYTF. DNA of the CDR3: TGTGCCAGCAGCCATTGGAACGGGGTCCGACAGCGCCCTAACTATGGCTACACCTTC.

The J gene is TRBJ2-7, the V gene TRBV5-6; TRBD2 aligns across 11 bases. The V and J ends lost 4 bases and 0 bases, in that order; junction bases with no gene match: 9. From germline, CDR1 is SGHDT and CDR2 YYEEEE. The CDR3 is made up of 17 amino acids. CDR3: CASSAGTSGFSSYEQYF. CDR3 nucleotide sequence: TGTGCCAGCAGCGCCGGGACTAGCGGTTTTAGCTCCTACGAGCAGTACTTC.

This clonotype was picked up many times. The V and J genes are TRBV20-1 and TRBJ2-3; D not certain. Trimming left V 6 bases short and J 2 bases short, with 12 bases between. The CDR3 extends over 13 amino acids. Germline CDR1 is DFQATT and CDR2 is SNEGSKA (reference sequence). CDR3 residues: CSAKDGYTDTQYF. DNA for the CDR3: TGCAGTGCCAAAGACGGCTACACAGATACGCAGTATTTT.

The chain has TRBV9 and TRBJ2-2, with D uncertain. Germline V gives CDR1 SGDLS, CDR2 YYNGEE. The germline V and J ends were trimmed by 1 base and 7 bases, with 14 bases remaining between them. The length of the CDR3 is 15 residues. CDR3 DNA sequence: TGTGCCAGCAGCGTAAATTCTGTTGTTAACGGGGAGCTGTTTTTT. It yields the protein CASSVNSVVNGELFF. Full variable domain (outside the CDR3, taken from reference TRBV9 and TRBJ2-2): DSGVTQTPKHLITATGQRVTLRCSPRSGDLSVYWYQQSLDQGLQFLIQYYNGEERAKGNILERFSAQQFPDLHSELNLSSLELGDSALYFCASSVNSVVNGELFFGEGSRLTVL.

This clonotype was counted many times. The gene calls are TRBV7-9 and TRBJ2-5, with D tentatively TRBD2 (6 bases). This CDR3 spans 14 amino acids. Germline V gene data show CDR1 as SEHNR and CDR2 as FQNEAQ (reference sequence). The V gene lost 8 bases and the J gene lost 5 bases, with 18 bases spanning the gap. CDR3 protein: CASSPDPGLETQYF. The CDR3 DNA follows: TGTGCCAGCTCCCCGGACCCGGGACTGGAGACCCAGTACTTC. Looking up the rest from reference TRBV7-9 and TRBJ2-5 gives the full variable domain: DTGVSQNPRHKITKRGQNVTFRCDPISEHNRLYWYRQTLGQGPEFLTYFQNEAQLEKSRLLSDRFSAERPKGSFSTLEIQRTEQGDSAMYLCASSPDPGLETQYFGPGTRLLVL.

This clonotype turned up a few times. The rearrangement links TRBV12-3 or TRBV12-4 to TRBJ2-2; 7 bases align to TRBD2. CDR3 length equals 14 residues. The ends lost 7 bases at V and 0 bases at J; junction bases unmatched: 2. CDR3 residues: CASTRGANTGELFF. The CDR3 DNA reads TGTGCCAGCACCCGGGGGGCGAACACCGGGGAGCTGTTTTTT.

The sample holds many counts of this clonotype. In DNA form, the CDR3 reads TGTGCCAGCAGCTTACAAGGGGTCGTAGGTGAAAAACTGTTTTTT. This codes for CASSLQGVVGEKLFF. This chain connects TRBV13 to TRBJ1-4; possibly TRBD1 for D (5 bases). Germline V gene sequence: CDR1 PRHDT, CDR2 FYEKMQ (reference sequence). The V end was cut by 2 bases, the J end by 7 bases, with 14 bases between. The CDR3 runs to 15 residues.